The 31 T cell receptor beta chains below come from one sample, sequenced in a study of blood T cell repertoires in COVID-19. Data came from immunoSEQ multiplex PCR; TCRdb stores just in-frame clones and leaves some out. The table records approximately 100,000 clones, approximately 84% of them present only once. Sequencing was done on a sample of peripheral blood. Receptor source: a human donor in a cohort sampled during active COVID-19.

This clone was observed once. The genes are TRBV4-3 and TRBJ2-1; D is ambiguous. CDR1 and CDR2 (germline): LGHNA, YSLEER. Trimming stripped 0 bases from V and 7 bases from J, with 13 bases between. The CDR3 has 15 residues. Here the CDR3 reads CASSQDFPTGNEQFF. CDR3 coding DNA: TGCGCCAGCAGCCAAGATTTTCCGACCGGGAATGAGCAGTTCTTC.

The gene calls are TRBV5-5 and TRBJ1-6; 7 bases agree with TRBD1. Germline trimming cut 0 bases from V and 8 bases from J; bases unmatched to any gene: 5. This CDR3 spans 15 amino acids. The germline gives CDR1 SGHKS, CDR2 YYEKEE (reference sequence). The CDR3 loop reads CASSLAGTAYSPLHF. CDR3 DNA: TGTGCCAGCAGCTTGGCCGGGACAGCCTATTCACCCCTCCACTTT. Using reference TRBV5-5 and TRBJ1-6 for the parts outside the CDR3, the full variable domain is DAGVTQSPTHLIKTRGQQVTLRCSPISGHKSVSWYQQVLGQGPQFIFQYYEKEERGRGNFPDRFSARQFPNYSSELNVNALLLGDSALYLCASSLAGTAYSPLHFGNGTRLTVT.

The genes are TRBV9 and TRBJ2-1; D unclear. This CDR3 comprises 14 residues. Between the trimmed V and J ends, which lost 0 bases and 5 bases, there was a span of 9 bases. Looked up from germline, CDR1 is SGDLS and CDR2 is YYNGEE. CDR3 region: CASSVANGDNEQFF. Written as DNA, the CDR3 is TGTGCCAGCAGCGTAGCCAACGGAGACAATGAGCAGTTCTTC.

This rearrangement joins TRBV7-3 to TRBJ2-2, with 11 positions matching TRBD2. Germline V lookup: CDR1 SGHTA, CDR2 FQGTGA. J was trimmed by 5 bases and V by 5 bases; bases with no gene match: 4. The CDR3 covers 15 residues. CDR3 sequence reads: CASSPGLAVTGELFF. The DNA of the CDR3 is TGTGCCAGCAGCCCGGGACTAGCGGTGACCGGGGAGCTGTTTTTT.

This chain links TRBV14 with TRBJ2-1; D not certain. The germline V gene encodes CDR1 SGHDN and CDR2 FVKESK. V was clipped by 4 bases and J by 6 bases, with 13 bases between them. This CDR3 spans 14 amino acids. The CDR3 coding sequence is TGTGCCAGCAGCCGCGAGATTGTATCCAATGAGCAGTTCTTC. The encoded protein is CASSREIVSNEQFF.

This clone has only a few counts. The genes are TRBV30 and TRBJ1-2; the D is unclear. Deletions cut 4 bases from V and 2 bases from J, with 20 bases between. The CDR3 loop spans 16 amino acids. Germline loops: CDR1 GTSNPN, CDR2 SVGIG (reference sequence). The DNA for the CDR3 is TGTGCCTGGACGATACTGGACGGAGGGTCCAACTATGGCTACACCTTC. Protein sequence: CAWTILDGGSNYGYTF.

The J gene is TRBJ2-1, the V gene TRBV7-8; 9 nucleotides align to TRBD2. This CDR3 has 19 amino acids. The V gene's germline CDR1 is SGHVS and CDR2 FQNEAQ. J was trimmed by 2 bases and V by 2 bases; bases with no gene match: 13. CDR3 nucleotides: TGTGCCAGCAGCTTATGGTCTAGCGGGAATCTCGGGCCCTACAATGAGCAGTTCTTC. This translates into CASSLWSSGNLGPYNEQFF.

The chain uses TRBV9 and TRBJ2-3; 11 bases match TRBD2. Per germline, CDR1 SGDLS and CDR2 YYNGEE. The V gene end was trimmed by 0 bases and the J gene end by 5 bases; junction bases not matched to a gene: 8. The CDR3 has 17 amino acids. For the CDR3, the DNA is TGTGCCAGCAGCGTAGTGGTAGCGGGGGGGCCAGGAGATACGCAGTATTTT. Translated: CASSVVVAGGPGDTQYF. Looking up the rest from reference TRBV9 and TRBJ2-3 gives the full variable domain: DSGVTQTPKHLITATGQRVTLRCSPRSGDLSVYWYQQSLDQGLQFLIQYYNGEERAKGNILERFSAQQFPDLHSELNLSSLELGDSALYFCASSVVVAGGPGDTQYFGPGTRLTVL.

The gene calls are TRBV7-6 and TRBJ2-2, with 8 bases that match TRBD2. This CDR3 is 14 amino acids long. The V gene end was trimmed by 4 bases and the J gene end by 3 bases; junction bases not matched to a gene: 1. The V gene's germline CDR1 is SGHVS and CDR2 FNYEAQ. The CDR3 DNA follows: TGTGCCAGCAGCTCGCGGGAGGACACCGGGGAGCTGTTTTTT. Translation gives CASSSREDTGELFF.

The chain has TRBV6-2 or TRBV6-3 and TRBJ1-2; 7 bases line up with TRBD1. This CDR3 has 14 residues. Germline lookup yields CDR1 MNHEY and CDR2 SVGEGT. V lost 7 bases and J lost 2; bases outside the gene matches: 7. For the CDR3, the DNA is TGTGCCAGCAACCCTTTACAGGGGAACTATGGCTACACCTTC. Its protein product is CASNPLQGNYGYTF.

The gene calls are TRBV11-2 and TRBJ2-5, with D possibly matching TRBD1 (6 bases). Per the germline V gene, CDR1 is SGHAT and CDR2 is FQNNGV. Trimming left V 9 bases short and J 4 bases short, with 24 bases between. This CDR3 has 16 residues. CDR3 region: CASRPGDLIGGETQYF. The CDR3 DNA is TGTGCCAGTAGACCAGGGGACCTAATAGGAGGAGAGACCCAGTACTTC.

The gene calls are TRBV10-3 and TRBJ2-5; 8 bases align to TRBD2. Germline assignment: CDR1 ENHRY and CDR2 SYGVKD. The CDR3 sequence is 15 residues long. The junction had 8 bases not matched to a gene; V was cut back by 3 bases and J by 5 bases. CDR3 amino acids: CAISESAGGPETQYF. The DNA for the CDR3 is TGTGCCATCAGTGAATCGGCGGGGGGCCCGGAGACCCAGTACTTC.

The chain joins TRBV5-6 to TRBJ2-7; the D gene is possibly TRBD2 (6 bases). Germline V lookup: CDR1 SGHDT, CDR2 YYEEEE. CDR3 size: 14 residues. V shed 2 bases and J shed 2 bases, with 11 bases lying between them. The CDR3 DNA is TGTGCCAGCAGCTTCGGGGGTAGAACCTACGAGCAGTACTTC. This sequence encodes CASSFGGRTYEQYF.

The J gene is TRBJ2-7, the V gene TRBV21-1; TRBD2, the table's D call, lacks a check against the DNA. TRBV21-1 is a documented pseudogene. The length of the CDR3 is 16 residues. CDR3 amino acids: CASSKGTSGGWYEQYF. The CDR3 DNA follows: TGTGCCAGCAGCAAGGGGACTTCGGGGGGCTGGTACGAGCAGTACTTC.

This sequence joins TRBV7-9 and TRBJ2-5; TRBD1 might be the D (5 bases). V lost 1 base and J lost 3, with 15 bases in between. This CDR3 spans 16 amino acids. Germline lookup yields CDR1 SEHNR and CDR2 FQNEAQ (reference sequence). The CDR3 spells CASSLVQGSPEETQYF. The CDR3, as DNA: TGTGCCAGCAGCTTAGTCCAGGGCTCTCCCGAAGAGACCCAGTACTTC.

This clone was seen a handful of times. J is TRBJ2-1 and V is TRBV9; D gene ambiguous. This CDR3 contains 15 residues. The V end was cut by 1 base, the J end by 6 bases, with 14 bases between. Germline V lookup: CDR1 SGDLS, CDR2 YYNGEE. Written as DNA, the CDR3 is TGTGCCAGCAGCGTATCAGCGCGAACTCCCAATGAGCAGTTCTTC. Amino acids: CASSVSARTPNEQFF. Drawing the rest from reference TRBV9 and TRBJ2-1, the complete variable domain is DSGVTQTPKHLITATGQRVTLRCSPRSGDLSVYWYQQSLDQGLQFLIQYYNGEERAKGNILERFSAQQFPDLHSELNLSSLELGDSALYFCASSVSARTPNEQFFGPGTRLTVL.

V usage is TRBV24-1 and J usage is TRBJ2-7; a possible D gene is TRBD1 (6 bases). This CDR3 has 15 amino acids. The germline V and J ends were trimmed by 3 bases and 6 bases, with 17 bases remaining between them. Germline CDR1 and CDR2: KGHDR and SFDVKD. The CDR3 nucleotides are TGTGCCACCAGTGATCCTAGCTCAGGGGATGGCGAGCAGTACTTC. Protein sequence: CATSDPSSGDGEQYF.

The chain couples TRBV2 to TRBJ1-2; a possible D gene is TRBD1 (5 bases). Germline V gives CDR1 SNHLY, CDR2 FYNNEI. The ends were cut back, 7 bases at V and 4 bases at J, with 13 bases in the middle. CDR3 size: 13 residues. The CDR3 loop reads CASTGGTSYGYTF. The CDR3 coding sequence is TGTGCCAGCACCGGGGGGACGAGCTATGGCTACACCTTC.

This clone was counted between two and nine times. The chain combines TRBV5-6 with TRBJ1-5; D is ambiguous. Germline V gene lookup returns CDR1 SGHDT and CDR2 YYEEEE. V gave up 4 bases and J gave up 7 bases, with 18 bases separating them. This CDR3 is built from 15 residues. The chain's CDR3 is CASSQRSSIGQPQHF. The CDR3 region has the DNA TGTGCCAGCAGCCAACGGAGTTCCATCGGACAGCCCCAGCATTTT.

The rearrangement joins TRBV9 to TRBJ1-1; TRBD1 aligns across 9 bases. The CDR3 consists of 13 residues. Trimming cost V 0 bases and J 6 bases; bases outside gene matches: 0. The germline gives CDR1 SGDLS, CDR2 YYNGEE. CDR3 coding DNA: TGTGCCAGCAGCGTAGGACAGGGGGCTGAAGCTTTCTTT. This gives the protein CASSVGQGAEAFF.

J is TRBJ2-3 and V is TRBV18, with 7 bases aligning to TRBD2. The germline V gene has CDR1 KGHSH and CDR2 LQKENI. V shed 3 bases, J shed 6 bases, and the junction held 9 bases outside the gene matches. The CDR3 consists of 15 residues. This CDR3 is CASSPRRGGADTQYF. DNA of the CDR3: TGTGCCAGCTCACCTCGAAGGGGAGGGGCCGATACGCAGTATTTT.

This sequence joins TRBV7-2 and TRBJ1-2, with a tentative D call TRBD1 (6 bases). The V end lost 4 bases, the J end lost 5 bases, and 29 bases lay between the germline ends. Germline-derived CDR1 and CDR2 are SGHTA and FQGNSA. This CDR3 region has 19 residues. CDR3 nucleotides: TGTGCCAGCAGCTCCCCACGGGACACCGAGTCGTTCGACCCTTATGGCTACACCTTC. Translated, it gives CASSSPRDTESFDPYGYTF.

The gene calls are TRBV7-2 and TRBJ2-2; D remains unclear. Trimming removed 5 bases from V and 5 bases from J, with 9 bases in between. CDR1 is SGHTA and CDR2 is FQGNSA in the germline V gene. CDR3 length: 13 amino acids. CDR3 in amino acids: CASSPATTGELFF. The CDR3, as DNA: TGTGCCAGCAGCCCCGCCACTACCGGGGAGCTGTTTTTT.

The V and J genes are TRBV27 and TRBJ1-4; the match to TRBD1 covers 7 bases. The trim removed 6 bases at V and 3 bases at J, leaving 4 bases unmatched. The CDR3 runs to 14 residues. The germline V gene encodes CDR1 MNHEY and CDR2 SMNVEV (reference sequence). The CDR3 spells CASRAGQSNEKLFF. CDR3 bases: TGTGCCAGCAGGGCGGGACAGTCTAATGAAAAACTGTTTTTT. Full variable domain (rest looked up from reference TRBV27 and TRBJ1-4): EAQVTQNPRYLITVTGKKLTVTCSQNMNHEYMSWYRQDPGLGLRQIYYSMNVEVTDKGDVPEGYKVSRKEKRNFPLILESPSPNQTSLYFCASRAGQSNEKLFFGSGTQLSVL.

This chain connects TRBV5-1 to TRBJ2-5; possibly TRBD2 for D (6 bases). Between the trimmed V and J ends, which lost 2 bases and 1 base, there was a span of 9 bases. CDR1 is SGHRS, CDR2 YFSETQ, per germline. The CDR3 spans 14 residues. The chain's CDR3 is CASSFFGGQETQYF. CDR3 coding DNA: TGCGCCAGCAGCTTTTTCGGGGGCCAAGAGACCCAGTACTTC.

This clone was observed once. The rearrangement links TRBV7-8 to TRBJ2-5; TRBD2 aligns across 7 bases. CDR3 length: 14 residues. J lost 1 base, V lost 5 bases, and 4 bases had no gene match. CDR1 is SGHVS, CDR2 FQNEAQ, per germline. CDR3 nucleotides: TGTGCCAGCAGCCAAGGGGAGGGCCAAGAGACCCAGTACTTC. Its translation is CASSQGEGQETQYF.

The chain joins TRBV7-2 to TRBJ2-6; D ambiguous. This CDR3 contains 14 residues. Trimming left V 8 bases short and J 2 bases short, with 10 bases between. Germline loops: CDR1 SGHTA, CDR2 FQGNSA. The CDR3 DNA reads as TGTGCCAGCGGTGGCTTGGCTGGGGCCAACGTCCTGACTTTC. Residues: CASGGLAGANVLTF.

The CDR3 loop reads CASSQAMRGGTEAFF. The CDR3 DNA follows: TGTGCCAGCAGCCAAGCAATGAGGGGGGGCACTGAAGCTTTCTTT. The chain links TRBV3-1 (or the pseudogene TRBV3-2) to TRBJ1-1; TRBD1 might be the D (6 bases). The CDR3 has 15 residues. CDR1 LGHDT and CDR2 YNNKEL come from the germline V gene (reference sequence). Trimming cost V 1 base and J 4 bases, with 13 bases left between them.

This chain uses TRBV6-1 with TRBJ1-1; D might be TRBD1 (5 bases). The length of the CDR3 is 15 residues. V lost 0 bases and J 10 bases, leaving 18 bases between the germline ends. The V gene's germline CDR1 is MNHNS and CDR2 SASEGT. The CDR3 bases are TGTGCCAGCAGTGAAGCGGTTAAAATATGGGGGGGAGCTTTCTTT. It encodes CASSEAVKIWGGAFF.

The V and J genes are TRBV7-2 and TRBJ2-7; 15 bases agree with TRBD2. This CDR3 comprises 19 residues. Losses at the gene ends were 2 bases for V and 2 bases for J; bases not matched to a gene: 10. CDR1 and CDR2 from the germline V gene are SGHTA and FQGNSA. CDR3 sequence reads: CASSLRPGTSGRTAYEQYF. As DNA, the CDR3 is TGTGCCAGCAGCTTACGCCCCGGGACTAGCGGGAGGACGGCCTACGAGCAGTACTTC.

The J gene is TRBJ2-1, the V gene TRBV28, with 12 bases aligning to TRBD2. The junction had 13 bases not matched to a gene; V was cut back by 6 bases and J by 10 bases. Germline CDR1 is MDHEN and CDR2 is SYDVKM. This CDR3 region has 16 residues. Here the CDR3 reads CASRSVTSGRTEEQFF. DNA for the CDR3: TGTGCCAGCAGATCCGTCACTAGCGGGAGGACGGAGGAGCAGTTCTTC. The entire variable domain, with the rest obtained from reference TRBV28 and TRBJ2-1, is as follows: DVKVTQSSRYLVKRTGEKVFLECVQDMDHENMFWYRQDPGLGLRLIYFSYDVKMKEKGDIPEGYSVSREKKERFSLILESASTNQTSMYLCASRSVTSGRTEEQFFGPGTRLTVL.